This T cell receptor (beta chain) was identified in a study of shared clonotypes between healthy human individuals. General study points: Shared across four donors were 4% to 6% of the naive CD4 clonotypes. Sorted-subset sequencing was shown by rarefaction to be incomplete despite large depth.

The ends lost 5 bases at V and 5 bases at J; junction bases unmatched: 10. The CDR3 is made up of 16 amino acids. Germline CDR1 reads SGHDN; CDR2 reads FVKESK. Remarks on this clone: Its cognate antigen is unknown.

The authors divided CD4+ cells into CD45RA+ naive and CD45RA-negative memory subsets. The table came from immunoSEQ multiplex PCR; TCRdb's copy has only in-frame clones and leaves some out. There are about 2.4 million clones in the sample; approximately 93% occur only once, and approximately 0.36% lies in the top ten. The TCR comes from a man aged 18 to 30 in good health. Some clones in this sample may be carry-over from other donors' samples. The sequenced sample was naive CD4+ T cells from PBMCs. Noted subset: CD45RA+ positively selected. The genes are TRBV14 and TRBJ2-7; 12 bases line up with TRBD2. The DNA of the CDR3 is TGTGCCAGCAGCGGATACCCGGGACTAGCGGGCCACGAGCAGTACTTC. This translates into CASSGYPGLAGHEQYF.